This T cell receptor beta chain was observed in a study of T-cell reconstitution after alpha-beta-depleted transplantation in children. TCRbeta library construction was performed incorporating unique molecular identifiers. TCRdb analysed the PCR reads with MiXCR anew, one entry per CDR3 protein. The repertoire holds a few hundred thousand distinct CDR3 sequences, with roughly 11% as singletons. CDR1 is SQVTM, CDR2 ANQGSEA, per germline. V shed 6 bases and J shed 5 bases, with 11 bases lying between them. The CDR3 length is 12 residues. This clonotype was detected ten times or more. The rearrangement links TRBV29-1 to TRBJ2-1; maybe TRBD2 (5 bases). This material consisted of peripheral blood, taken 180 days after TCRalphabeta/CD19-depleted stem cell transplant. The receptor comes from a male patient under 10 years old who had a stem cell transplant for chronic granulomatous disease, so the T cells may come from the graft donor. CDR3 amino acids: CSVRTGDNEQFF. In DNA form, the CDR3 reads TGCAGCGTCCGGACTGGAGACAATGAGCAGTTCTTC.